These 20 T cell receptor beta chains originate from one sample sequenced in a study of blood T cell repertoires in COVID-19. The protocol was immunoSEQ multiplex PCR, while the TCRdb copy is restricted to in-frame clones and leaves out a portion. The profile shows around 80,000 clones, 88% of them singletons. Sequenced sample: peripheral blood. These receptors were obtained from a human donor in a cohort sampled during active COVID-19.

This clone turned up a few times. One end of the junction fails to match germline, which may point to a read error. CDR3 bases: TGTGCCACCAGTTTAGGGGCGTATCAGCCCCAGCATTTT. Translating it yields CATSLGAYQPQHF. V is TRBV27 and J is TRBJ1-5, with D perhaps TRBD1 (5 bases). The CDR3 is 13 amino acids. Germline assignment: CDR1 MNHEY and CDR2 SMNVEV (reference sequence).

V is TRBV19 and J is TRBJ1-1; 9 bases match TRBD1. Per the germline V gene, CDR1 is LNHDA and CDR2 is SQIVND (reference sequence). The CDR3 loop spans 15 amino acids. Germline trimming cut 5 bases from V and 9 bases from J; bases unmatched to any gene: 13. CDR3 DNA: TGTGCCAGTAGTCATACCGGGACAGGGTCCTTACAAGCTTTCTTT. Amino acids: CASSHTGTGSLQAFF.

CDR3 protein: CASSLSRRGTEAFF. The CDR3 DNA follows: TGTGCCAGCAGTTTATCTAGACGGGGCACTGAAGCTTTCTTT. The chain combines TRBV27 with TRBJ1-1; the D is unclear. The CDR3 extends over 14 amino acids. The V end was cut by 0 bases, the J end by 4 bases, with 9 bases between. Per germline, CDR1 MNHEY and CDR2 SMNVEV (reference sequence).

This clone was counted once. The chain couples TRBV11-2 to TRBJ1-5, with TRBD1 identical over 10 bases. Germline CDR1 SGHAT, CDR2 FQNNGV. The CDR3 totals 17 residues. V dropped 5 bases and J dropped 0; count of bases not matched to a gene: 7. CDR3 sequence reads: CASSVGTGAYSNQPQHF. CDR3 nucleotide sequence: TGTGCCAGCAGCGTCGGGACAGGGGCGTATAGCAATCAGCCCCAGCATTTT. The variable domain in full, completed from reference TRBV11-2 and TRBJ1-5, reads EAGVAQSPRYKIIEKRQSVAFWCNPISGHATLYWYQQILGQGPKLLIQFQNNGVVDDSQLPKDRFSAERLKGVDSTLKIQPAKLEDSAVYLCASSVGTGAYSNQPQHFGDGTRLSIL.

The rearrangement joins TRBV5-1 to TRBJ1-2, with 9 bases lining up with TRBD1. Germline V gives CDR1 SGHRS, CDR2 YFSETQ. The trim removed 5 bases at V and 4 bases at J, leaving 6 bases unmatched. The CDR3 runs 14 residues. The CDR3 is CASRPDRGGYGYTF. DNA for the CDR3: TGCGCCAGCAGACCGGACAGGGGAGGCTATGGCTACACCTTC.

The rearrangement joins TRBV28 to TRBJ2-7; 12 positions match TRBD2. CDR3 length equals 16 residues. The ends lost 3 bases at V and 1 base at J; junction bases unmatched: 4. Germline CDR1 and CDR2: MDHEN and SYDVKM. For the CDR3, the DNA is TGTGCCAGCAGTTTTACTAGCGGGGGGTTGTCCTACGAGCAGTACTTC. Its protein product is CASSFTSGGLSYEQYF.

The chain couples TRBV9 to TRBJ2-5, with a possible D match to TRBD1 (5 bases). V was shortened by 2 bases and J by 1 base, with 12 bases between the two germline ends. Per the germline V gene, CDR1 is SGDLS and CDR2 is YYNGEE. The CDR3 totals 15 residues. CDR3 loop: CASSVTDILQETQYF. The CDR3 region has the DNA TGTGCCAGCAGCGTGACAGACATACTCCAAGAGACCCAGTACTTC.

The V call is TRBV28, the J call TRBJ2-7, with D perhaps matching TRBD1 (6 bases). This CDR3 has 16 amino acids. Germline lookup yields CDR1 MDHEN and CDR2 SYDVKM. V lost 5 bases, J lost 1 base, and 18 bases lay in between. CDR3 nucleotide sequence: TGTGCCAGCAGTCCCCAAGGGTCAGGGGAGTCCTACGAGCAGTACTTC. This translates into CASSPQGSGESYEQYF.

CDR3 residues: CASSESRDIPNYGYTF. The CDR3 nucleotides read TGTGCCAGCAGTGAATCCCGGGACATCCCTAACTATGGCTACACCTTC. The chain links TRBV2 to TRBJ1-2, with D tentatively TRBD1 (6 bases). Trimming took off 2 bases at V and 0 bases at J, with 13 bases between the two ends. This CDR3 spans 16 amino acids. Looked up from germline, CDR1 is SNHLY and CDR2 is FYNNEI.

V usage is TRBV11-2 and J usage is TRBJ2-7; 10 bases agree with TRBD1. Trimming removed 5 bases from V and 5 bases from J; junction bases left unmatched: 6. The length of the CDR3 is 14 residues. The germline V gene encodes CDR1 SGHAT and CDR2 FQNNGV. The CDR3 reads CASSTRQGANEQYF. The DNA for the CDR3 is TGTGCCAGCAGCACCAGACAGGGGGCGAACGAGCAGTACTTC.

The chain joins TRBV7-9 to TRBJ1-1, with D hard to call. V lost 2 bases, J lost 1 base, and 5 bases lay in between. CDR1 SEHNR and CDR2 FQNEAQ come from the germline V gene (reference sequence). This CDR3 comprises 13 residues. The CDR3 spells CASSLYRNTEAFF. In DNA form, the CDR3 reads TGTGCCAGCAGCTTATACAGGAACACTGAAGCTTTCTTT.

V is TRBV19 and J is TRBJ1-5, with 12 nucleotides matching TRBD1. The J segment lost 4 bases and the V segment lost 4 bases, leaving 11 bases of the junction unmatched. From germline, CDR1 is LNHDA and CDR2 SQIVND (reference sequence). CDR3 length equals 18 residues. CDR3 protein: CASSTLGTGGPQNQPQHF. The CDR3 DNA sequence: TGTGCCAGTAGTACCCTGGGGACAGGGGGCCCTCAAAATCAGCCCCAGCATTTT.

The J gene is TRBJ1-2, the V gene TRBV29-1; D remains unclear. Per the germline V gene, CDR1 is SQVTM and CDR2 is ANQGSEA. The CDR3 is made up of 14 amino acids. V shed 0 bases and J shed 7 bases, with 15 bases lying between them. The CDR3 loop is CSVEDQRRAFGYTF. The DNA for the CDR3 is TGCAGCGTTGAAGATCAGAGGAGGGCCTTTGGCTACACCTTC.

The rearrangement joins TRBV30 to TRBJ1-2; no reliable D call. Per germline, CDR1 GTSNPN and CDR2 SVGIG (reference sequence). Trimming removed 0 bases at V and 8 bases at J, with 13 bases between. The CDR3 consists of 13 residues. The CDR3 nucleotides are TGTGCCTGGAGTGTCCACCGAAAGCAAGGCTACACCTTC. Residues: CAWSVHRKQGYTF.

V usage is TRBV9 and J usage is TRBJ1-1; TRBD1 agrees at 8 bases. J was trimmed by 10 bases and V by 0 bases; bases with no gene match: 8. The CDR3 length is 14 residues. CDR1 SGDLS and CDR2 YYNGEE come from the germline V gene. This CDR3 reads CASSVGGQGAGAFF. The CDR3 nucleotides read TGTGCCAGCAGCGTAGGAGGCCAGGGGGCAGGAGCTTTCTTT.

The chain is built from TRBV5-1 and TRBJ2-7; 9 bases line up with TRBD1. This CDR3 has 16 amino acids. After removal of 0 bases from V and 3 bases from J, the junction contained 7 bases not matched to a gene. Germline values: CDR1 SGHRS, CDR2 YFSETQ. The CDR3 region has the DNA TGCGCCAGCAGCTTGGCCCGGTTGGGACAGGGCTACGAGCAGTACTTC. This encodes CASSLARLGQGYEQYF. Full variable domain (missing parts from reference TRBV5-1 and TRBJ2-7): KAGVTQTPRYLIKTRGQQVTLSCSPISGHRSVSWYQQTPGQGLQFLFEYFSETQRNKGNFPGRFSGRQFSNSRSEMNVSTLELGDSALYLCASSLARLGQGYEQYFGPGTRLTVT.

The CDR3 is CASSFPAGGPGQFF. In DNA form, the CDR3 reads TGTGCCAGCAGTTTCCCAGCGGGGGGGCCAGGGCAGTTCTTC. The rearrangement uses TRBV27 and TRBJ2-1; 10 nucleotides match TRBD2. The ends lost 3 bases at V and 12 bases at J; junction bases unmatched: 8. The CDR3 runs to 14 residues. Germline loops: CDR1 MNHEY, CDR2 SMNVEV (reference sequence).

The chain links TRBV9 to TRBJ1-1, with 9 bases matching TRBD1. Germline CDR1 SGDLS, CDR2 YYNGEE. The CDR3 totals 15 residues. The J segment lost 6 bases and the V segment lost 3 bases, leaving 9 bases of the junction unmatched. CDR3 loop: CASSANPGQGAEAFF. The CDR3 coding sequence is TGTGCCAGCAGCGCGAATCCGGGACAGGGCGCTGAAGCTTTCTTT.

This clone came up a few times. The chain has TRBV5-1 and TRBJ2-2; the D gene is possibly TRBD1 (6 bases). The germline V gene encodes CDR1 SGHRS and CDR2 YFSETQ. This CDR3 has 17 amino acids. The V end lost 3 bases, the J end lost 0 bases, and 15 bases lay between the germline ends. The CDR3 loop reads CASSSPRDTANTGELFF. The DNA of the CDR3 is TGCGCCAGCAGCTCCCCCCGGGACACTGCGAACACCGGGGAGCTGTTTTTT.

The V call is TRBV7-9, the J call TRBJ1-1; the D gene is possibly TRBD1 (5 bases). Between the trimmed V and J ends, which lost 6 bases and 3 bases, there was a span of 14 bases. There are 14 residues in the CDR3. CDR1 is SEHNR and CDR2 is FQNEAQ in the germline V gene (reference sequence). The chain's CDR3 is CASSQAGQYTEAFF. CDR3 in DNA: TGTGCCAGCAGTCAAGCGGGGCAGTACACTGAAGCTTTCTTT. Drawing the rest from reference TRBV7-9 and TRBJ1-1, the complete variable domain is DTGVSQNPRHKITKRGQNVTFRCDPISEHNRLYWYRQTLGQGPEFLTYFQNEAQLEKSRLLSDRFSAERPKGSFSTLEIQRTEQGDSAMYLCASSQAGQYTEAFFGQGTRLTVV.